Each of the 25 T cell receptor beta chains below was sequenced from the same sample in a study of CD8+ T cells in alopecia areata. RNA, once extracted, was reverse transcribed into cDNA for use as the sequencing template. The protocol was immunoSEQ multiplex PCR, while the TCRdb copy is restricted to in-frame clones and leaves out a portion. The sample has 89,000 or so clones, 51% seen once; the top ten hold about 6%. Sequencing was carried out using NKG2D-high CD8+ T cells sorted from blood. These receptors were taken from a human donor with alopecia areata.

The chain carries TRBV27 and TRBJ2-3; 11 nucleotides line up with TRBD2. CDR1 is MNHEY, CDR2 SMNVEV, per germline (reference sequence). Trimming took 6 bases from V and 1 from J; bases not matched to a gene: 3. This CDR3 has 15 amino acids. The CDR3 coding sequence is TGTGCCAGCAGAAAGACTAGCGGGGGCACAGATACGCAGTATTTT. Protein sequence: CASRKTSGGTDTQYF.

This clone was counted a single time. V usage is TRBV2 and J usage is TRBJ1-1; unclear D gene. Germline CDR1 SNHLY, CDR2 FYNNEI. Trimming removed 5 bases from V and 1 base from J, with 11 bases in between. This CDR3 comprises 14 residues. CDR3 in DNA: TGTGCCAGCAGTACGGAGCCGAAGAACACTGAAGCTTTCTTT. Its protein product is CASSTEPKNTEAFF.

The chain carries TRBV11-2 and TRBJ2-1; perhaps D is TRBD1 or TRBD2 (5 bases each). Germline-derived CDR1 and CDR2 are SGHAT and FQNNGV. The germline V and J ends were trimmed by 4 bases and 5 bases, with 12 bases remaining between them. This CDR3 is built from 14 residues. In DNA, the CDR3 is TGTGCCAGCAGCTCGGAGGACAACGACAATGAGCAGTTCTTC. Encoded protein: CASSSEDNDNEQFF.

This clone showed up just a few times. V gene TRBV2 combines with J gene TRBJ1-2; 8 bases fit TRBD1. This CDR3 is built from 14 residues. Looked up from germline, CDR1 is SNHLY and CDR2 is FYNNEI. J lost 3 bases, V lost 8 bases, and 8 bases had no gene match. This CDR3 is CASGLDREYYGYTF. The CDR3 region has the DNA TGTGCCAGCGGGCTGGACAGGGAGTACTATGGCTACACCTTC.

The chain couples TRBV27 to TRBJ2-6, with D possibly matching TRBD2 (5 bases). CDR3 length equals 17 residues. V dropped 8 bases and J dropped 4 bases, with 21 bases sitting between them. CDR1 MNHEY and CDR2 SMNVEV come from the germline V gene (reference sequence). In nucleotides, the CDR3 is TGTGCCAGCGGGAGCCGTATGAATCCTGGAGGGGCCAACGTCCTGACTTTC. Residues: CASGSRMNPGGANVLTF.

The V call is TRBV4-2, the J call TRBJ2-5, with 7 bases identical to TRBD2. CDR1 and CDR2 from the germline V gene are LGHNA and YNFKEQ. The junction had 10 bases not matched to a gene; V was cut back by 8 bases and J by 1 base. The CDR3 is made up of 15 amino acids. The CDR3 nucleotides are TGTGCCAGCCGGCCTGCGGGAGACTCCCAAGAGACCCAGTACTTC. It specifies CASRPAGDSQETQYF.

The rearrangement uses TRBV4-2 and TRBJ2-5; TRBD2 aligns across 11 bases. The CDR3 is made up of 15 amino acids. The trim removed 5 bases at V and 2 bases at J, leaving 4 bases unmatched. Germline CDR1 reads LGHNA; CDR2 reads YNFKEQ. Written as DNA, the CDR3 is TGTGCCAGCAGCAAGGGACTAGCGGAACAAGAGACCCAGTACTTC. Translated: CASSKGLAEQETQYF.

The chain uses TRBV30 and TRBJ1-2, with a weak D call TRBD1 (6 bases). The V end lost 4 bases, the J end lost 3 bases, and 27 bases lay between the germline ends. The germline CDR1 and CDR2 sequences are GTSNPN and SVGIG (reference sequence). CDR3 size: 18 residues. The CDR3 bases are TGTGCCTGGACCAACTCGTTACAGGGAATGTTTCAAGACTATGGCTACACCTTC. It specifies CAWTNSLQGMFQDYGYTF.

The chain employs TRBV4-1 and TRBJ1-2; 9 bases agree with TRBD1. The trim removed 4 bases at V and 4 bases at J, leaving 7 bases unmatched. Germline CDR1 reads MGHRA; CDR2 reads YSYEKL. CDR3 length: 15 amino acids. The CDR3 DNA is TGCGCCAGCAGCCCTAGGACAGGGGACACCTATGGCTACACCTTC. This translates into CASSPRTGDTYGYTF.

V gene TRBV30 combines with J gene TRBJ2-1; D assignment may be TRBD1 or TRBD2 (7 bases each). Trimming shortened V by 1 base and J by 3 bases, and 13 bases separated the two germline ends. CDR1 is GTSNPN, CDR2 SVGIG, per germline (reference sequence). This CDR3 is 15 amino acids long. For the CDR3, the DNA is TGTGCCTGGAGTGGAGACAGGGAGGGCTACAATGAGCAGTTCTTC. Protein product: CAWSGDREGYNEQFF.

The chain employs TRBV29-1 and TRBJ1-4; D ambiguous. The CDR3 loop spans 11 amino acids. Trimming pared 3 bases from V and 6 bases from J, leaving 5 bases between. CDR1 is SQVTM and CDR2 is ANQGSEA in the germline V gene. The chain's CDR3 is CSVELHEKLFF. CDR3 nucleotide sequence: TGCAGCGTTGAGCTCCATGAAAAACTGTTTTTT.

This clone was detected a few times. The rearrangement joins TRBV29-1 to TRBJ2-2; D is ambiguous. Trimming pared 0 bases from V and 8 bases from J, leaving 7 bases between. This CDR3 is built from 12 residues. Germline CDR1 and CDR2: SQVTM and ANQGSEA. CDR3 DNA sequence: TGCAGCGTTGAAGACGACCCGGGGGAGCTGTTTTTT. Protein sequence: CSVEDDPGELFF.

V is TRBV30 and J is TRBJ2-3; 10 bases are a match to TRBD2. V was clipped by 0 bases and J by 4 bases; unmatched bases: 10. This CDR3 is built from 17 residues. Looked up from germline, CDR1 is GTSNPN and CDR2 is SVGIG (reference sequence). The CDR3, as DNA: TGTGCCTGGAGTGTAGGGGCTAGCGGGGGTAGGGCAGATACGCAGTATTTT. Translation gives CAWSVGASGGRADTQYF. The whole variable domain, filled in from reference TRBV30 and TRBJ2-3, reads SQTIHQWPATLVQPVGSPLSLECTVEGTSNPNLYWYRQAAGRGLQLLFYSVGIGQISSEVPQNLSASRPQDRQFILSSKKLLLSDSGFYLCAWSVGASGGRADTQYFGPGTRLTVL.

This chain connects TRBV28 to TRBJ2-1, with 7 bases identical to TRBD2. Germline trimming cut 5 bases from V and 12 bases from J; bases unmatched to any gene: 4. The CDR3 is 11 residues long. The germline gives CDR1 MDHEN, CDR2 SYDVKM. The CDR3, as DNA: TGTGCCAGCAGTGTCCGGGAGGCGCAGTTCTTC. Translation: CASSVREAQFF.

This clone was seen a handful of times. The rearrangement links TRBV4-1 to TRBJ2-2; D is undetermined. CDR1 and CDR2 (germline): MGHRA, YSYEKL. V was pared by 4 bases and J by 7 bases, with 4 bases between. This CDR3 comprises 11 residues. The CDR3: CASSPGGELFF. The CDR3 DNA follows: TGCGCCAGCAGCCCCGGCGGGGAGCTGTTTTTT.

This clone was recorded a few times. The rearrangement joins TRBV7-9 to TRBJ2-5; D gene unclear. The CDR3 loop spans 12 amino acids. V gave up 4 bases and J gave up 7 bases, with 10 bases separating them. Looked up from germline, CDR1 is SEHNR and CDR2 is FQNEAQ (reference sequence). CDR3 sequence (DNA): TGTGCCAGCAGCTGGCAAGATCCGACCCAGTACTTC. It yields the protein CASSWQDPTQYF.

The gene calls are TRBV25-1 and TRBJ2-7; 8 bases line up with TRBD1. The J segment lost 7 bases and the V segment lost 1 base, leaving 3 bases of the junction unmatched. Germline values: CDR1 MGHDK, CDR2 SYGVNS. The CDR3 has 13 residues. As DNA, the CDR3 is TGTGCCAGCAGTGAATGGGGGGACAGGGAGCAGTACTTC. Amino acids: CASSEWGDREQYF.

This clone was observed a handful of times. The CDR3 region is CSVPAGGSGTEAFF. The CDR3 DNA sequence: TGCAGCGTTCCAGCCGGGGGCTCGGGCACTGAAGCTTTCTTT. The genes are TRBV29-1 and TRBJ1-1; maybe TRBD1 (6 bases). From germline, CDR1 is SQVTM and CDR2 ANQGSEA. Between the trimmed V and J ends, which lost 5 bases and 4 bases, there was a span of 17 bases. The CDR3 length is 14 residues. The complete variable domain, with remaining parts taken from reference TRBV29-1 and TRBJ1-1, reads SAVISQKPSRDICQRGTSLTIQCQVDSQVTMMFWYRQQPGQSLTLIATANQGSEATYESGFVIDKFPISRPNLTFSTLTVSNMSPEDSSIYLCSVPAGGSGTEAFFGQGTRLTVV.

The chain has TRBV2 and TRBJ2-7, with a tentative D call TRBD1 (6 bases). This CDR3 comprises 13 residues. Germline V CDR1 and CDR2: SNHLY, FYNNEI. Trimming removed 6 bases from V and 7 bases from J, with 16 bases in between. For the CDR3, the DNA is TGTGCCAGCAGGGACAGTTTTCTAGGGGAGCAGTACTTC. Encoded protein: CASRDSFLGEQYF.

V gene TRBV9 combines with J gene TRBJ2-3; TRBD2 might be the D (6 bases). This CDR3 contains 17 residues. The V gene lost 1 base and the J gene lost 0 bases, with 15 bases spanning the gap. Germline loops: CDR1 SGDLS, CDR2 YYNGEE. This chain's CDR3 is CASSVNTEGPSTDTQYF. The CDR3 DNA is TGTGCCAGCAGCGTAAACACGGAGGGCCCTAGCACAGATACGCAGTATTTT.

The gene calls are TRBV7-3 and TRBJ1-6; D not resolved. Germline V CDR1 and CDR2: SGHTA, FQGTGA. This CDR3 spans 13 amino acids. Trimming cost V 5 bases and J 0 bases, with 2 bases left between them. This chain's CDR3 is CASSLSYNSPLHF. CDR3 DNA sequence: TGTGCCAGCAGCCTCTCCTATAATTCACCCCTCCACTTT.

The V call is TRBV9, the J call TRBJ1-1; D is ambiguous. The CDR3 is 14 amino acids. The germline gives CDR1 SGDLS, CDR2 YYNGEE. Trimming stripped 0 bases from V and 4 bases from J, with 10 bases between. The CDR3 is CASSVGGSGTEAFF. The CDR3 DNA follows: TGTGCCAGCAGCGTAGGAGGGTCGGGCACTGAAGCTTTCTTT.

The rearrangement joins TRBV2 to TRBJ2-2, with 8 bases that match TRBD2. This CDR3 has 15 amino acids. V lost 8 bases and J lost 6; bases outside the gene matches: 11. The germline CDR1 and CDR2 sequences are SNHLY and FYNNEI. CDR3 region: CASPRTSSESGELFF. CDR3 in DNA: TGTGCCAGCCCCAGGACTAGCTCGGAGTCCGGGGAGCTGTTTTTT.

This clone was seen a single time. The V gene is TRBV4-2, the J gene TRBJ2-3; 10 bases are a match to TRBD2. Trimming took 1 base from V and 5 from J; bases not matched to a gene: 12. Per the germline V gene, CDR1 is LGHNA and CDR2 is YNFKEQ. The CDR3 length is 18 residues. CDR3 residues: CASSQAFLSGGAEDTQYF. The CDR3 bases are TGTGCCAGCAGCCAAGCTTTCCTAAGCGGGGGGGCGGAAGATACGCAGTATTTT.

The V call is TRBV29-1, the J call TRBJ2-5; 9 nucleotides match TRBD1. Trimming cost V 6 bases and J 2 bases; bases outside gene matches: 10. Germline-derived CDR1 and CDR2 are SQVTM and ANQGSEA. The CDR3 consists of 15 residues. This chain's CDR3 is CSVAGTGNYQETQYF. The DNA of the CDR3 is TGCAGCGTCGCCGGGACAGGGAATTATCAAGAGACCCAGTACTTC.